This T cell receptor beta chain derives from a study of T cells after yellow fever vaccination. Universal primer sites and UMIs were introduced during 5'RACE template-switching synthesis of TCR cDNA. TCRdb reprocessed the 5' RACE reads with MiXCR, giving one entry per CDR3 protein. The data show about 300,000 distinct CDR3 sequences, under 5% seen once. With respect to this clonotype: The antigen is undetermined.

Study-wide results and limits: Abundant clonotypes from the bulk population could get into FACS-sorted repertoires as contaminants.

This CDR3 spans 21 amino acids. Germline CDR1 SGHVS, CDR2 FQNEAQ. The V end was cut by 1 base, the J end by 1 base, with 23 bases between. The chain employs TRBV7-8 and TRBJ2-6; the D gene is possibly TRBD1 (7 bases). This sample comprised PBMCs, obtained 5 days after the yellow fever booster vaccination. The sequence was collected from a man aged 18 to 35 who received the YFV17D yellow fever vaccine. The CDR3 spells CASSLVYRKYRGLSGANVLTF. The DNA of the CDR3 is TGTGCCAGCAGCTTAGTCTATAGAAAGTACAGGGGACTGTCTGGGGCCAACGTCCTGACTTTC.